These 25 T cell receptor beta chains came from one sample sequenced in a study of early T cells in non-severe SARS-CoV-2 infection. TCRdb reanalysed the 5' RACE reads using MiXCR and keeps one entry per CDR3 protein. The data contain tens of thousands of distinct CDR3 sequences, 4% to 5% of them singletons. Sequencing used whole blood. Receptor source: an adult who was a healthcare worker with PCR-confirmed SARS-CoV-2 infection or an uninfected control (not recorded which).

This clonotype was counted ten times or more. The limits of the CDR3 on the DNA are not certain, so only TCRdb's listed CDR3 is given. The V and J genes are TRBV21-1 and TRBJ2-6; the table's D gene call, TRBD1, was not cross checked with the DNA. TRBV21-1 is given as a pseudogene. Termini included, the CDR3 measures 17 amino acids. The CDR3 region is CASSKTEVGAGANVLTF.

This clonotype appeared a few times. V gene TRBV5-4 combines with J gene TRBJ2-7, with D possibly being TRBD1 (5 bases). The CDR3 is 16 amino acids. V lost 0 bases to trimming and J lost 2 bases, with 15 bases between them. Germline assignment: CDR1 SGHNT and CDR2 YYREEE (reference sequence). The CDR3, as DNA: TGTGCCAGCAGCTTGGACCTTGGGGCAAGCACCTACGAGCAGTACTTC. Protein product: CASSLDLGASTYEQYF.

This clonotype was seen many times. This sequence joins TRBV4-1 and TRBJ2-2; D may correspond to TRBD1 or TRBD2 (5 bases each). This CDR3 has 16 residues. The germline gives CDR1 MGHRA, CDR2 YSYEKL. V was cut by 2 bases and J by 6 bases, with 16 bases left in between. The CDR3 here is CASSQPGRLGAGELFF. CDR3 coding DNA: TGCGCCAGCAGCCAACCGGGACGGCTAGGCGCCGGGGAGCTGTTTTTT.

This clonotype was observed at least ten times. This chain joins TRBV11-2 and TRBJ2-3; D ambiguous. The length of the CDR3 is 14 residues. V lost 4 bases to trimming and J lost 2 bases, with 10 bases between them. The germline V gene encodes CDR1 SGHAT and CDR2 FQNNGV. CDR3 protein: CASSSLSNTDTQYF. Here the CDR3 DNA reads TGTGCCAGCAGCTCCTTATCCAACACAGATACGCAGTATTTT.

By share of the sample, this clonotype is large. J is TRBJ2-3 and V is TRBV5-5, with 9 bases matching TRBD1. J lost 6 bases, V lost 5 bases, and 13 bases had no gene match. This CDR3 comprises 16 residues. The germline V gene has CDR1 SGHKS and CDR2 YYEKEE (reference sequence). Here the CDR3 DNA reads TGTGCCAGCAGGCCGACCCTGGGACAGGGAGAGGATACGCAGTATTTT. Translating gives CASRPTLGQGEDTQYF.

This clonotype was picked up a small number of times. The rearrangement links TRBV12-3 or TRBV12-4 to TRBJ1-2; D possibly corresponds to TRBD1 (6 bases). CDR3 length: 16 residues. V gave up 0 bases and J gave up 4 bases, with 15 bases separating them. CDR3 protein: CASSLAGDTSGYGYTF. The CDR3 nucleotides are TGTGCCAGCAGTTTAGCGGGGGACACTTCAGGCTATGGCTACACCTTC.

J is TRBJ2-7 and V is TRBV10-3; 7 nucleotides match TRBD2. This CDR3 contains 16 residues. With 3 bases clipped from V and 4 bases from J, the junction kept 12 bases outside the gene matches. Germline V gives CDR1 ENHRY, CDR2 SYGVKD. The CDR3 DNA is TGTGCCATCAGTGATTCCTACAGCGGGGCCACGTACGAGCAGTACTTC. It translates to CAISDSYSGATYEQYF.

In DNA form, the CDR3 reads TGTGCCAGCAGCGCCCACAGGGCCGGGGAGACCCAGTACTTC. Encoded protein: CASSAHRAGETQYF. The rearrangement uses TRBV11-3 and TRBJ2-5; the D gene is possibly TRBD1 (6 bases). The CDR3 has 14 residues. Trimming removed 5 bases at V and 5 bases at J, with 15 bases between. Germline V gene sequence: CDR1 SGHNT, CDR2 YENEEA. Supplemented by reference TRBV11-3 and TRBJ2-5, the full variable domain reads EAGVVQSPRYKIIEKKQPVAFWCNPISGHNTLYWYLQNLGQGPELLIRYENEEAVDDSQLPKDRFSAERLKGVDSTLKIQPAELGDSAVYLCASSAHRAGETQYFGPGTRLLVL.

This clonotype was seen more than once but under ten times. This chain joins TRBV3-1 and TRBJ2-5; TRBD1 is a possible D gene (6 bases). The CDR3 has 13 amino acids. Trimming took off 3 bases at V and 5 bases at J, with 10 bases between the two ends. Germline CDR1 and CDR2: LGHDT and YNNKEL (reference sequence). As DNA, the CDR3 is TGTGCCAGCAGCCACGAGGGGGTCGAGACCCAGTACTTC. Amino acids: CASSHEGVETQYF.

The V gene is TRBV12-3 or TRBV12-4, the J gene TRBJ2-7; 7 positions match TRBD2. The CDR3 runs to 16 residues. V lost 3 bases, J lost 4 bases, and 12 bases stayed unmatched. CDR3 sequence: CASSLTSFGGSYEQYF. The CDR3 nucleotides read TGTGCCAGCAGTTTGACTAGCTTCGGCGGGTCGTACGAGCAGTACTTC.

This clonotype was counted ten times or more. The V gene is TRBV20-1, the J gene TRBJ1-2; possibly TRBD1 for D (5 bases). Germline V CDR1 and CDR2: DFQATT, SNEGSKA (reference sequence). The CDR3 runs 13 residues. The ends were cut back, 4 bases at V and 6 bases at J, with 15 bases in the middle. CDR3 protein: CSAISGRSDGYTF. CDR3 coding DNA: TGCAGTGCTATCTCAGGGAGGAGTGATGGCTACACCTTC.

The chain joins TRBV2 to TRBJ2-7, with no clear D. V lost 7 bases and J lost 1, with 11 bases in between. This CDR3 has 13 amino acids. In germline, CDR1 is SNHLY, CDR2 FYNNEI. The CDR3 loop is CASIISASYEQYF. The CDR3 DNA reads TGTGCCAGCATAATATCAGCGTCCTACGAGCAGTACTTC.

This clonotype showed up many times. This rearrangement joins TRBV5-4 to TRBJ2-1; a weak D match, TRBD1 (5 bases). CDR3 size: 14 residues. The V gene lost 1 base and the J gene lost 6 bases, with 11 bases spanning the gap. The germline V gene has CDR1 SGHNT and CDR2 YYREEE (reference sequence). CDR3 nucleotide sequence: TGTGCCAGCAGCTTGTATCAAGGGGTCAATGAGCAGTTCTTC. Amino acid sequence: CASSLYQGVNEQFF.

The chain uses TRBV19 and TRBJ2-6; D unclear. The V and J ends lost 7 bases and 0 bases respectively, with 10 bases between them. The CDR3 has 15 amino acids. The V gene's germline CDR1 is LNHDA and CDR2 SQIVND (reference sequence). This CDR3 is CASNKPLSGANVLTF. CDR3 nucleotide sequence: TGTGCCAGTAACAAGCCTCTCTCTGGGGCCAACGTCCTGACTTTC.

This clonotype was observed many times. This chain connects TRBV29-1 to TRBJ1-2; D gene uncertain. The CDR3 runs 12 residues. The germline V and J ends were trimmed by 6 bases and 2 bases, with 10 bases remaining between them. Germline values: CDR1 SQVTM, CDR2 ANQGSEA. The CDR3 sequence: CSVLTVNYGYTF. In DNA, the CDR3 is TGCAGCGTCCTAACCGTAAACTATGGCTACACCTTC.

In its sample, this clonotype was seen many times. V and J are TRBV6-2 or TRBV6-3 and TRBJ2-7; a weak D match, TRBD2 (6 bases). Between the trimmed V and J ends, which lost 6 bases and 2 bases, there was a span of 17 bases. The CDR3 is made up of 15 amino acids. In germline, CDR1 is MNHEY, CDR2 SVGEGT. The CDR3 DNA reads TGTGCCAGCAGCAACCTTAGGAGGGCTACCTACGAGCAGTACTTC. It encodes CASSNLRRATYEQYF.

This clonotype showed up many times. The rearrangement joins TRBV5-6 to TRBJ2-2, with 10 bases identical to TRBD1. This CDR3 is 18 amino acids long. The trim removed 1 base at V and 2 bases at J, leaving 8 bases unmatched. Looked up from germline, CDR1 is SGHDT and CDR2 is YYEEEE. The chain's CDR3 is CASSLPQTGGPNTGELFF. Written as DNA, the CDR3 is TGTGCCAGCAGCTTGCCCCAGACAGGGGGCCCCAACACCGGGGAGCTGTTTTTT. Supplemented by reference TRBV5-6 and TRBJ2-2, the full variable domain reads DAGVTQSPTHLIKTRGQQVTLRCSPKSGHDTVSWYQQALGQGPQFIFQYYEEEERQRGNFPDRFSGHQFPNYSSELNVNALLLGDSALYLCASSLPQTGGPNTGELFFGEGSRLTVL.

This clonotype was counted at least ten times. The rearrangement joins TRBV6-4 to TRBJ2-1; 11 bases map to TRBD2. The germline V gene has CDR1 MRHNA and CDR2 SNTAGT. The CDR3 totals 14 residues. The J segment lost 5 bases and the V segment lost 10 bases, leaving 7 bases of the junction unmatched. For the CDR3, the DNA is TGTGCCACCTCACTAGCGGGAGTCGACAATGAGCAGTTCTTC. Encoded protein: CATSLAGVDNEQFF.

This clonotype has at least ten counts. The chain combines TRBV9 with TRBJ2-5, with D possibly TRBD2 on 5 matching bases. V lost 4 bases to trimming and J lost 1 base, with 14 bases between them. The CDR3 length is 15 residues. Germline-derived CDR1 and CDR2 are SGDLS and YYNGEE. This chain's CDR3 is CASSQRERFQETQYF. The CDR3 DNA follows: TGTGCCAGCAGCCAAAGGGAGCGGTTCCAAGAGACCCAGTACTTC.

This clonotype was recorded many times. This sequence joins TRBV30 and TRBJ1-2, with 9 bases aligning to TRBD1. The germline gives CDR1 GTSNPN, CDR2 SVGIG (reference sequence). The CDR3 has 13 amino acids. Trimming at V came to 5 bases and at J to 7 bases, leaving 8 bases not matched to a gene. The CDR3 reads CAWHRGRSPGYTF. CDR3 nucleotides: TGTGCCTGGCACAGGGGGCGCAGCCCTGGCTACACCTTC.

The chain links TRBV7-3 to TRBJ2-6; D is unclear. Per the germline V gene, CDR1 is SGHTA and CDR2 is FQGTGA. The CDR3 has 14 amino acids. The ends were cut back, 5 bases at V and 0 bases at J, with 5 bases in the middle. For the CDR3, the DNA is TGTGCCAGCAGCCGCCTCTCTGGGGCCAACGTCCTGACTTTC. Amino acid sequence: CASSRLSGANVLTF.

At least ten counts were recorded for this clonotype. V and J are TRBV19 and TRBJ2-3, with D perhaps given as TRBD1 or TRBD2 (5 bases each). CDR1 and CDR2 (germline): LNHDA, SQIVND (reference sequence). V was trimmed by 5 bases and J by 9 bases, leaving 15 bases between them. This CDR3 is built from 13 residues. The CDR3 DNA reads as TGTGCCAGTAGTCAAGGGGACCTTAGGACGCAGTATTTT. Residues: CASSQGDLRTQYF. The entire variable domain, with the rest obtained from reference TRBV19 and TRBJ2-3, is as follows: DGGITQSPKYLFRKEGQNVTLSCEQNLNHDAMYWYRQDPGQGLRLIYYSQIVNDFQKGDIAEGYSVSREKKESFPLTVTSAQKNPTAFYLCASSQGDLRTQYFGPGTRLTVL.

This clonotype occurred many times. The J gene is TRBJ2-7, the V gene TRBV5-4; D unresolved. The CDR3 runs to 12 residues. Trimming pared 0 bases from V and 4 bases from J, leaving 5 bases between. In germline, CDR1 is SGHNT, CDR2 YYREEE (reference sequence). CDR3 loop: CASSLEQYEQYF. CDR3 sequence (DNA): TGTGCCAGCAGCTTGGAGCAATACGAGCAGTACTTC.

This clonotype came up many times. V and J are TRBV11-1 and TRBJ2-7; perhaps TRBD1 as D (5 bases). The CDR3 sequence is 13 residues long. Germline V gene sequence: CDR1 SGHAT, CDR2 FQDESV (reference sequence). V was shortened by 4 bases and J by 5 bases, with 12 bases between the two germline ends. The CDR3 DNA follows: TGTGCCAGCAGCTCCGCTACAGGAAACGAGCAGTACTTC. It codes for CASSSATGNEQYF.

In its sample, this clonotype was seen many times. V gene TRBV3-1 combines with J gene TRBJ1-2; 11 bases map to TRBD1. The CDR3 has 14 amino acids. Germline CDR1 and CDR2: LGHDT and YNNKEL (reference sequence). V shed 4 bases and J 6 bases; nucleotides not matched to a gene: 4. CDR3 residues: CASSPGQGGDGYTF. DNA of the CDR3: TGTGCCAGCAGCCCGGGACAGGGGGGCGATGGCTACACCTTC.